A selection of T cell receptor beta chains follows, all from one sample in a study of Graves' ophthalmopathy and Graves' hyperthyroidism. TCRdb redid the calling of the multiplex PCR reads with MiXCR, one entry per CDR3 protein. This table has about 39,000 distinct CDR3 sequences, about half appearing once. The sample comprised peripheral blood. The source is an adult woman with stable Graves' hyperthyroidism. CDR3s include the opening cysteine and the closing phenylalanine or tryptophan. The order of the fields is V gene, J gene, CDR3 protein.

V gene: TRBV12-3/TRBV12-4; J gene: TRBJ2-7; CDR3 protein: CASSLAIAGEQGQYF
V gene: TRBV11-2; J gene: TRBJ1-4; CDR3 protein: CASTLEREKLFF
V gene: TRBV5-1; J gene: TRBJ2-3; CDR3 protein: CASSSSDTQYF
V gene: TRBV5-5; J gene: TRBJ2-7; CDR3 protein: CASSLFAPVIGEQYF
V gene: TRBV7-3; J gene: TRBJ2-5; CDR3 protein: CASSRGLSSEETQYF
V gene: TRBV28; J gene: TRBJ2-5; CDR3 protein: CASSRLAGETQYF
V gene: TRBV25-1; J gene: TRBJ1-6; CDR3 protein: CASTQSGDRANSPLHF
V gene: TRBV6-5; J gene: TRBJ2-7; CDR3 protein: CASTGGGTGHYEQYF
V gene: TRBV7-9; J gene: TRBJ2-5; CDR3 protein: CASSGLAGTGLAETQYF
V gene: TRBV7-9; J gene: TRBJ2-2; CDR3 protein: CASSYRDGELFF
V gene: TRBV6-5; J gene: TRBJ1-1; CDR3 protein: CASSYHPPRNTEAFF
V gene: TRBV7-2; J gene: TRBJ1-1; CDR3 protein: CASSLGGVTNTEAFF
V gene: TRBV10-2; J gene: TRBJ1-4; CDR3 protein: CASSESGNEKLFF
V gene: TRBV12-3/TRBV12-4; J gene: TRBJ2-3; CDR3 protein: CASSFGTTDTQYF
V gene: TRBV29-1; J gene: TRBJ2-5; CDR3 protein: CSVRTSGSSYQETQYF
V gene: TRBV10-3; J gene: TRBJ1-5; CDR3 protein: CASSYSRVGDQPQHF
V gene: TRBV4-1; J gene: TRBJ1-2; CDR3 protein: CASSQVGGASGYTF
V gene: TRBV5-5; J gene: TRBJ1-2; CDR3 protein: CASTLNSGVGYTF
V gene: TRBV24-1; J gene: TRBJ2-5; CDR3 protein: CATSLGTGLGETQYF
V gene: TRBV19; J gene: TRBJ2-7; CDR3 protein: CASSIAAGGIYEQYF
V gene: TRBV27; J gene: TRBJ1-1; CDR3 protein: CASSLYSSGGTEAFF
V gene: TRBV5-1; J gene: TRBJ2-5; CDR3 protein: CASSLVAVQETQYF